This T cell receptor beta chain is from a study of preoperative IRX-2 immunotherapy in early breast cancer. Here immunoSEQ multiplex PCR was the method, and the copy in TCRdb shows in-frame clones only, minus some. The data show around 22,000 clones, with about 90% seen just once and about 30% held by the top ten. Treatment indicated: preoperative locoregional IRX-2 cytokine immunotherapy. Samples came from a phase Ib trial of preoperative locoregional IRX-2 cytokine immunotherapy. This CDR3 has 15 residues. The V end was cut by 2 bases, the J end by 6 bases, with 14 bases between. Germline V CDR1 and CDR2: MDHEN, SYDVKM.

The gene calls are TRBV28 and TRBJ2-4, with D unresolved. This clonotype originated in a human donor with breast cancer. The sequencing here drew on tumor tissue, taken after IRX-2 immunotherapy. CDR3 nucleotides: TGTGCCAGCAGTTTACTCGGGCCGTCATCAAACATTCAGTACTTC. Amino acid sequence: CASSLLGPSSNIQYF. The full variable domain, its missing parts supplied by reference TRBV28 and TRBJ2-4, is DVKVTQSSRYLVKRTGEKVFLECVQDMDHENMFWYRQDPGLGLRLIYFSYDVKMKEKGDIPEGYSVSREKKERFSLILESASTNQTSMYLCASSLLGPSSNIQYFGAGTRLSVL.